Following are 29 T cell receptor beta chains from one sample sequenced in a study of T cell responses to AZD1222 COVID-19 vaccine. Sequenced by immunoSEQ multiplex PCR; TCRdb stores in-frame clones only, minus some. The repertoire holds 55,000 to 75,000 clones, 80% to 90% seen once, with just under 5% in the top ten. The source was peripheral blood, collected on day 0 of AZD1222 vaccination. The receptors come from an adult in good health.

The V call is TRBV12-3 or TRBV12-4, the J call TRBJ1-1; 7 nucleotides agree with TRBD1. The CDR3 has 11 amino acids. V lost 5 bases, J lost 8 bases, and 2 bases stayed unmatched. The CDR3 DNA reads as TGTGCCAGCAGTAGGGACAGAGAAGCTTTCTTT. This gives the protein CASSRDREAFF.

The CDR3 region has the DNA TGTGCCAGCAGCACAAACACAGGGGCAATTGGGGAGCTGTTTTTT. Protein product: CASSTNTGAIGELFF. This chain joins TRBV7-3 and TRBJ2-2; 7 positions match TRBD1. The length of the CDR3 is 15 residues. V shed 5 bases and J 8 bases; nucleotides not matched to a gene: 11. Germline V lookup: CDR1 SGHTA, CDR2 FQGTGA.

Points on this clone: Other DNA sequences in this specimen translate into the identical CDR3. The gene calls are TRBV6-1 and TRBJ2-7; D not certain. The CDR3 is made up of 11 amino acids. Trimming shortened V by 1 base and J by 4 bases, and 2 bases separated the two germline ends. CDR1 MNHNS and CDR2 SASEGT come from the germline V gene. CDR3 amino acids: CASSEGYEQYF. The CDR3 region has the DNA TGTGCCAGCAGTGAAGGATACGAGCAGTACTTC.

V and J are TRBV21-1 and TRBJ1-2; the table names TRBD1, a call not compared with the DNA. TRBV21-1 corresponds to a pseudogene. The CDR3 has 14 amino acids. In nucleotides, the CDR3 is TGTGCCAGCAAGGCGGGACAGGGATTCTATGGCTACACCTTC. The encoded protein is CASKAGQGFYGYTF.

This clone has just a few counts. The J gene is TRBJ1-3, the V gene TRBV1; the DNA was not compared with TRBD1, the D call given in the table. TRBV1 is termed a pseudogene. There are 17 residues in the CDR3. The CDR3 region is CTSVGQALWSSGNTIYF. In DNA form, the CDR3 reads TGCACCAGCGTGGGACAGGCCCTTTGGTCATCTGGAAACACCATATATTTT.

This chain uses TRBV9 with TRBJ1-3, with D hard to call. CDR1 is SGDLS, CDR2 YYNGEE, per germline. The CDR3 sequence is 15 residues long. V lost 3 bases, J lost 0 bases, and 10 bases lay in between. In DNA, the CDR3 is TGTGCCAGCAGCGGTGAGGGCAGCTCTGGAAACACCATATATTTT. Protein sequence: CASSGEGSSGNTIYF.

The sample holds a few counts of this clone. This chain connects TRBV2 to TRBJ1-2; 7 positions match TRBD1. Trimming at V came to 6 bases and at J to 7 bases, leaving 8 bases not matched to a gene. Germline loops: CDR1 SNHLY, CDR2 FYNNEI. CDR3 length equals 13 residues. This chain's CDR3 is CASSDRVLGGYTF. As DNA, the CDR3 is TGTGCCAGCAGCGACAGGGTATTAGGTGGCTACACCTTC.

This clone was observed once. The chain couples TRBV18 to TRBJ1-5, with 7 nucleotides matching TRBD1. V gave up 2 bases and J gave up 2 bases; unmatched junction bases: 3. Germline loops: CDR1 KGHSH, CDR2 LQKENI. The CDR3 is 15 residues long. The chain's CDR3 is CASSPGGQGNQPQHF. The CDR3 coding sequence is TGTGCCAGCTCACCAGGCGGACAGGGCAATCAGCCCCAGCATTTT. Drawing the rest from reference TRBV18 and TRBJ1-5, the complete variable domain is NAGVMQNPRHLVRRRGQEARLRCSPMKGHSHVYWYRQLPEEGLKFMVYLQKENIIDESGMPKERFSAEFPKEGPSILRIQQVVRGDSAAYFCASSPGGQGNQPQHFGDGTRLSIL.

The V gene is TRBV7-2, the J gene TRBJ2-5; 12 bases agree with TRBD2. The CDR3 extends over 14 amino acids. From germline, CDR1 is SGHTA and CDR2 FQGNSA. The junction had 5 bases not matched to a gene; V was cut back by 6 bases and J by 6 bases. The CDR3 DNA reads as TGTGCCAGCAGGAGGACTAGCGGGGCGCAGACCCAGTACTTC. Protein sequence: CASRRTSGAQTQYF.

The chain uses TRBV6-4 and TRBJ2-3; a weak D match, TRBD1 (7 bases). The germline gives CDR1 MRHNA, CDR2 SNTAGT. The CDR3 is made up of 16 amino acids. Trimming removed 5 bases from V and 4 bases from J, with 19 bases in between. CDR3 amino acids: CASSPRGTVQADTQYF. CDR3 DNA: TGTGCCAGCAGTCCCCGGGGGACAGTGCAGGCAGATACGCAGTATTTT.

This CDR3 is CASSPFLQGSAYEQYF. The DNA for the CDR3 is TGCGCCAGCAGCCCCTTCCTCCAGGGTTCGGCCTACGAGCAGTACTTC. This rearrangement joins TRBV4-1 to TRBJ2-7, with D perhaps matching TRBD1 (5 bases). The ends were cut back, 4 bases at V and 2 bases at J, with 18 bases in the middle. The germline V gene encodes CDR1 MGHRA and CDR2 YSYEKL. The CDR3 is made up of 16 amino acids.

The chain uses TRBV5-1 and TRBJ1-1; 10 nucleotides match TRBD1. Germline loops: CDR1 SGHRS, CDR2 YFSETQ. V trimming: 7 bases; J trimming: 7 bases; junction bases outside the gene matches: 10. The CDR3 is 14 amino acids. This CDR3 is CASGDRGQEDEAFF. The CDR3, as DNA: TGCGCCAGCGGAGACAGGGGGCAGGAGGATGAAGCTTTCTTT.

The chain carries TRBV25-1 and TRBJ1-6; D is unclear. V was trimmed by 9 bases and J by 13 bases, leaving 22 bases between them. Germline V lookup: CDR1 MGHDK, CDR2 SYGVNS. This CDR3 spans 14 amino acids. The CDR3 DNA follows: TGTGCCAGTCATTCGGACCGCCAAGGATTTCCCCTCCACTTT. It is translated as CASHSDRQGFPLHF.

The chain employs TRBV18 and TRBJ1-2; 8 bases match TRBD1. V was clipped by 3 bases and J by 7 bases; unmatched bases: 7. Germline CDR1 reads KGHSH; CDR2 reads LQKENI. CDR3 length equals 14 residues. The CDR3 nucleotides read TGTGCCAGCTCACCGGAAGGACAGGGAATTGGCTACACCTTC. Translation gives CASSPEGQGIGYTF.

The genes are TRBV12-5 and TRBJ2-2; D might be TRBD1 or TRBD2, each matching 5 bases. From germline, CDR1 is LGHNT and CDR2 FRNRAP. Trimming pared 4 bases from V and 0 bases from J, leaving 9 bases between. The CDR3 spans 15 residues. The CDR3 spells CASGSGTSNTGELFF. CDR3 in DNA: TGTGCTAGTGGTTCCGGGACGTCGAACACCGGGGAGCTGTTTTTT.

The chain employs TRBV5-1 and TRBJ2-3; TRBD2 aligns across 13 bases. Germline CDR1 SGHRS, CDR2 YFSETQ. The CDR3 runs 16 residues. With V trimmed by 4 bases and J by 3 bases, 5 bases remained unmatched. CDR3 region: CASSAPGLAGTDTQYF. The CDR3 DNA reads TGCGCCAGCAGCGCCCCGGGACTAGCGGGGACAGATACGCAGTATTTT. The entire variable domain, with the rest obtained from reference TRBV5-1 and TRBJ2-3, is as follows: KAGVTQTPRYLIKTRGQQVTLSCSPISGHRSVSWYQQTPGQGLQFLFEYFSETQRNKGNFPGRFSGRQFSNSRSEMNVSTLELGDSALYLCASSAPGLAGTDTQYFGPGTRLTVL.

The V gene is TRBV18, the J gene TRBJ2-3, with D unresolved. CDR1 and CDR2 (germline): KGHSH, LQKENI. The CDR3 has 14 residues. V shed 0 bases and J shed 2 bases, with 6 bases lying between them. Written as DNA, the CDR3 is TGTGCCAGCTCACCACCTGCGATCACAGATACGCAGTATTTT. This encodes CASSPPAITDTQYF.

The rearrangement joins TRBV18 to TRBJ2-2, with D tentatively TRBD2 (6 bases). The V gene's germline CDR1 is KGHSH and CDR2 LQKENI. This CDR3 contains 18 residues. The ends were cut back, 2 bases at V and 1 base at J, with 17 bases in the middle. CDR3 protein: CASSPWSKGGVNTGELFF. The DNA of the CDR3 is TGTGCCAGCTCACCATGGTCCAAGGGCGGGGTGAACACCGGGGAGCTGTTTTTT.

This clone was recorded once. The chain recombines TRBV10-3 with TRBJ2-5, with 9 bases that match TRBD2. This CDR3 has 13 residues. With V trimmed by 6 bases and J by 5 bases, 4 bases remained unmatched. In germline, CDR1 is ENHRY, CDR2 SYGVKD. The CDR3 nucleotides read TGTGCCATCAGGCGGGGGGGCGATGAGACCCAGTACTTC. Protein sequence: CAIRRGGDETQYF.

This clone was recorded once. The V and J genes are TRBV2 and TRBJ1-3; tentative D call: TRBD1 (6 bases). Germline assignment: CDR1 SNHLY and CDR2 FYNNEI. The CDR3 contains 14 residues. The V and J ends lost 7 bases and 2 bases respectively, with 12 bases between them. The CDR3 sequence is CASNEQGAGNTIYF. DNA of the CDR3: TGTGCCAGCAACGAACAGGGAGCTGGAAACACCATATATTTT. Looking up the rest from reference TRBV2 and TRBJ1-3 gives the full variable domain: EPEVTQTPSHQVTQMGQEVILRCVPISNHLYFYWYRQILGQKVEFLVSFYNNEISEKSEIFDDQFSVERPDGSNFTLKIRSTKLEDSAMYFCASNEQGAGNTIYFGEGSWLTVV.

The chain recombines TRBV5-1 with TRBJ1-4, with D maybe TRBD1 (6 bases). The germline V gene encodes CDR1 SGHRS and CDR2 YFSETQ. The CDR3 contains 14 residues. The germline V and J ends were trimmed by 7 bases and 3 bases, with 13 bases remaining between them. The CDR3 nucleotides are TGCGCCAGCGCACAGGGTGCAGCTAATGAAAAACTGTTTTTT. This encodes CASAQGAANEKLFF.

The chain couples TRBV5-5 to TRBJ1-5; tentative D call: TRBD1 (5 bases). The CDR3 runs 15 residues. Deletions cut 0 bases from V and 0 bases from J, with 7 bases between. CDR1 SGHKS and CDR2 YYEKEE come from the germline V gene (reference sequence). CDR3 nucleotide sequence: TGTGCCAGCAGCTTGGGACAGCCTAGCAATCAGCCCCAGCATTTT. This encodes CASSLGQPSNQPQHF.

The genes are TRBV18 and TRBJ1-1; 8 bases agree with TRBD1. V shed 6 bases and J 5 bases; nucleotides not matched to a gene: 8. Per germline, CDR1 KGHSH and CDR2 LQKENI. The CDR3 spans 14 residues. DNA of the CDR3: TGTGCCAGCTCGCCCAGGGGGCGGGGGACTGAAGCTTTCTTT. It codes for CASSPRGRGTEAFF.

V usage is TRBV11-2 and J usage is TRBJ1-2; D not certain. The V and J ends lost 3 bases and 2 bases respectively, with 10 bases between them. Germline lookup yields CDR1 SGHAT and CDR2 FQNNGV. The CDR3 is 14 residues long. The CDR3: CASSFTEINYGYTF. In DNA, the CDR3 is TGTGCCAGCAGCTTCACGGAGATCAACTATGGCTACACCTTC.

The chain links TRBV15 to TRBJ1-2; tentative D call: TRBD1 (5 bases). V lost 7 bases to trimming and J lost 2 bases, with 17 bases between them. The V gene's germline CDR1 is LNHNV and CDR2 YYDKDF (reference sequence). CDR3 length: 15 amino acids. The CDR3 sequence: CATTYRAGRNYGYTF. The CDR3 region has the DNA TGTGCCACCACTTATAGGGCAGGGCGGAACTATGGCTACACCTTC.

The V gene is TRBV5-6, the J gene TRBJ1-2; tentatively, D is TRBD1 (6 bases). CDR1 is SGHDT, CDR2 YYEEEE, per germline. This CDR3 has 13 amino acids. Trimming removed 0 bases at V and 8 bases at J, with 11 bases between. CDR3 DNA sequence: TGTGCCAGCAGCTTGGAACAGGGAGGCGGCTACACCTTC. Amino acids: CASSLEQGGGYTF.

The genes are TRBV2 and TRBJ1-2; 8 nucleotides agree with TRBD1. The CDR3 loop spans 15 amino acids. The J segment lost 4 bases and the V segment lost 8 bases, leaving 12 bases of the junction unmatched. CDR1 SNHLY and CDR2 FYNNEI come from the germline V gene. The CDR3 DNA reads as TGTGCCAGCTCCCTTGGGCAGGGGGCTGCCTATGGCTACACCTTC. It translates to CASSLGQGAAYGYTF. Full variable domain (rest looked up from reference TRBV2 and TRBJ1-2): EPEVTQTPSHQVTQMGQEVILRCVPISNHLYFYWYRQILGQKVEFLVSFYNNEISEKSEIFDDQFSVERPDGSNFTLKIRSTKLEDSAMYFCASSLGQGAAYGYTFGSGTRLTVV.

The chain recombines TRBV7-3 with TRBJ2-2, with D possibly being TRBD1 or TRBD2 (6 bases each). The germline V gene has CDR1 SGHTA and CDR2 FQGTGA. This CDR3 region has 16 residues. Trimming removed 1 base from V and 0 bases from J, with 9 bases in between. Here the CDR3 DNA reads TGTGCCAGCAGCTTAATGGGGGGCCCGAACACCGGGGAGCTGTTTTTT. As protein: CASSLMGGPNTGELFF. Drawing the rest from reference TRBV7-3 and TRBJ2-2, the complete variable domain is GAGVSQTPSNKVTEKGKYVELRCDPISGHTALYWYRQSLGQGPEFLIYFQGTGAADDSGLPNDRFFAVRPEGSVSTLKIQRTERGDSAVYLCASSLMGGPNTGELFFGEGSRLTVL.

V gene TRBV7-3 combines with J gene TRBJ1-1; tentatively, D is TRBD1 (5 bases). The CDR3 runs 13 residues. The V end was cut by 4 bases, the J end by 4 bases, with 10 bases between. Germline CDR1 and CDR2: SGHTA and FQGTGA. The CDR3 DNA follows: TGTGCCAGCAGCTATGACAGTGGCACTGAAGCTTTCTTT. Translated, it gives CASSYDSGTEAFF.